What follows are 29 T cell receptor beta chains derived from one specimen sequenced in a study of cytomegalovirus exposure and HLA in healthy donors. Here immunoSEQ multiplex PCR was the method, and the copy in TCRdb shows in-frame clones only, minus some. The table has approximately 150,000 clones, roughly 86% seen once. Sequencing input: PBMCs. The receptor set was obtained from a man between 18 and 35 years old in good health and CMV-seropositive.

The chain uses TRBV4-1 and TRBJ1-2; TRBD1 is a possible D gene (6 bases). The CDR3 sequence is 15 residues long. V was clipped by 2 bases and J by 5 bases, with 15 bases between them. Per the germline V gene, CDR1 is MGHRA and CDR2 is YSYEKL. CDR3 in DNA: TGCGCCAGCAGCCAAACCGGACAGAAGGATTATGGCTACACCTTC. Its protein product is CASSQTGQKDYGYTF.

The gene calls are TRBV6-7 and TRBJ2-7, with 14 nucleotides matching TRBD2. TRBV6-7 is given ORF status, its function remaining uncertain. Trimming cost V 0 bases and J 4 bases; bases outside gene matches: 11. The CDR3 covers 19 residues. This CDR3 is CASSYSKRPGTSGSYEQYF. The CDR3 DNA reads as TGTGCCAGCAGTTACTCGAAAAGACCCGGGACTAGCGGGAGTTACGAGCAGTACTTC.

This clone was seen just once. This rearrangement joins TRBV7-9 to TRBJ1-2, with a tentative D call TRBD1 (5 bases). V lost 5 bases and J lost 4, with 17 bases in between. The CDR3 has 15 amino acids. Looked up from germline, CDR1 is SEHNR and CDR2 is FQNEAQ (reference sequence). The CDR3 DNA reads TGTGCCAGCAGCCCTCGGGGGGAGAACGGCTATGGCTACACCTTC. Protein: CASSPRGENGYGYTF.

The CDR3 protein is CASGTSRNTEAFF. The CDR3 DNA sequence: TGTGCCAGTGGTACCTCCAGGAACACTGAAGCTTTCTTT. The rearrangement links TRBV19 to TRBJ1-1; D unclear. The germline gives CDR1 LNHDA, CDR2 SQIVND (reference sequence). The CDR3 is made up of 13 amino acids. V was pared by 8 bases and J by 1 base, with 11 bases between.

The chain recombines TRBV7-8 with TRBJ1-3, with D perhaps matching TRBD1 (5 bases). Germline CDR1 and CDR2: SGHVS and FQNEAQ. The CDR3 is made up of 15 amino acids. Trimming removed 5 bases from V and 4 bases from J, with 15 bases in between. CDR3 bases: TGTGCCAGCAGCCTACTTTCAGGGTCCGGAAACACCATATATTTT. Translation: CASSLLSGSGNTIYF.

The J gene is TRBJ2-1, the V gene TRBV6-5, with D perhaps matching TRBD2 (5 bases). Germline V gene lookup returns CDR1 MNHEY and CDR2 SVGAGI. The V gene lost 1 base and the J gene lost 8 bases, with 9 bases spanning the gap. The CDR3 is made up of 13 amino acids. DNA of the CDR3: TGTGCCAGCAGTTACTTCGAGGAGGATGAGCAGTTCTTC. It is translated as CASSYFEEDEQFF.

J is TRBJ1-2 and V is TRBV6-6, with a weak D call TRBD1 (5 bases). Germline V lookup: CDR1 MNHNY, CDR2 SVGAGI (reference sequence). There are 14 residues in the CDR3. The ends were cut back, 4 bases at V and 6 bases at J, with 15 bases in the middle. CDR3 in amino acids: CASSSLGGGDGYTF. DNA of the CDR3: TGTGCCAGCAGTTCATTGGGGGGAGGGGATGGCTACACCTTC.

This clone has a single count. The chain recombines TRBV12-5 with TRBJ1-5; 8 nucleotides line up with TRBD1. The CDR3 spans 14 residues. The germline V gene encodes CDR1 LGHNT and CDR2 FRNRAP. Unmatched junction bases numbered 2, after V lost 5 bases and J lost 2 bases. DNA for the CDR3: TGTGCTAGTGGTCCGGGACAGGGCAATCAGCCCCAGCATTTT. As protein: CASGPGQGNQPQHF.

The chain recombines TRBV20-1 with TRBJ1-2; no reliable D call. Germline V CDR1 and CDR2: DFQATT, SNEGSKA (reference sequence). This CDR3 region has 11 residues. V lost 5 bases to trimming and J lost 8 bases, with 12 bases between them. CDR3 loop: CSAAPPRGYTF. The CDR3 DNA follows: TGCAGTGCTGCCCCCCCGAGGGGCTACACCTTC.

The chain combines TRBV28 with TRBJ1-1; D gene unclear. V was cut by 2 bases and J by 0 bases, with 10 bases left in between. The CDR3 extends over 15 amino acids. From germline, CDR1 is MDHEN and CDR2 SYDVKM. In DNA form, the CDR3 reads TGTGCCAGCAGTTTACCAAAGCTCATGAACACTGAAGCTTTCTTT. Protein: CASSLPKLMNTEAFF.

The rearrangement links TRBV30 to TRBJ2-3; 9 bases match TRBD1. The CDR3 has 14 amino acids. Looked up from germline, CDR1 is GTSNPN and CDR2 is SVGIG (reference sequence). V was clipped by 1 base and J by 6 bases; unmatched bases: 5. The CDR3 protein is CAWSEGQGYDTQYF. CDR3 DNA: TGTGCCTGGAGTGAGGGACAGGGCTATGATACGCAGTATTTT.

The chain combines TRBV11-2 with TRBJ2-7, with 8 nucleotides matching TRBD1. Germline-derived CDR1 and CDR2 are SGHAT and FQNNGV. The CDR3 sequence is 12 residues long. J gave up 5 bases and V 3 bases, and 0 bases lay outside the gene matches. The chain's CDR3 is CASSLDRDEQYF. CDR3 nucleotides: TGTGCCAGCAGCTTGGACAGGGACGAGCAGTACTTC.

The chain links TRBV5-1 to TRBJ1-3; no clear D. The CDR3 has 15 amino acids. Trimming shortened V by 4 bases and J by 1 base, and 12 bases separated the two germline ends. Germline V gene sequence: CDR1 SGHRS, CDR2 YFSETQ. This chain's CDR3 is CASSDPAGSGNTIYF. The CDR3 bases are TGCGCCAGCAGCGACCCGGCCGGGTCTGGAAACACCATATATTTT.

Here the CDR3 reads CASSLLQAGGGEQYF. As DNA, the CDR3 is TGTGCCAGCAGTTTATTGCAAGCGGGGGGGGGCGAGCAGTACTTC. The J gene is TRBJ2-7, the V gene TRBV27; 10 nucleotides match TRBD2. The germline V gene has CDR1 MNHEY and CDR2 SMNVEV (reference sequence). V dropped 1 base and J dropped 6; count of bases not matched to a gene: 6. The length of the CDR3 is 15 residues.

CDR3 region: CSAGDTLNSPLHF. In DNA form, the CDR3 reads TGCAGCGCCGGTGACACCCTAAATTCACCCCTCCACTTT. J is TRBJ1-6 and V is TRBV29-1; no definite D call. Germline CDR1 SQVTM, CDR2 ANQGSEA. The CDR3 is 13 residues long. With 7 bases removed from V and 7 bases from J, the gap between germline ends came to 14 bases.

V gene TRBV11-2 combines with J gene TRBJ1-1; D might be TRBD1 (5 bases). Germline values: CDR1 SGHAT, CDR2 FQNNGV. The CDR3 contains 13 residues. The V end lost 5 bases, the J end lost 10 bases, and 17 bases lay between the germline ends. The CDR3 is CASSSLKRGLAFF. The CDR3 bases are TGTGCCAGCAGCAGCCTTAAACGGGGACTAGCTTTCTTT.

This clone came up once. This sequence joins TRBV15 and TRBJ2-7; weak D call: TRBD1 (6 bases). The CDR3 extends over 15 amino acids. CDR1 and CDR2 (germline): LNHNV, YYDKDF (reference sequence). V shed 6 bases and J shed 1 base, with 16 bases lying between them. The CDR3 nucleotides are TGTGCCACCAGGAGTCGACAGGAATCTTCCTACGAGCAGTACTTC. Its protein is CATRSRQESSYEQYF.

The V and J genes are TRBV14 and TRBJ1-4; unclear D gene. This CDR3 is built from 12 residues. Germline V lookup: CDR1 SGHDN, CDR2 FVKESK. Trimming took off 4 bases at V and 8 bases at J, with 8 bases between the two ends. The CDR3 loop is CASSPGREKLFF. Written as DNA, the CDR3 is TGTGCCAGCAGCCCTGGGAGGGAAAAACTGTTTTTT.

The chain couples TRBV18 to TRBJ1-5; D gene ambiguous. The CDR3 has 14 residues. V was clipped by 3 bases and J by 1 base, with 7 bases between them. Germline assignment: CDR1 KGHSH and CDR2 LQKENI. The CDR3 DNA follows: TGTGCCAGCTCACCCGTAGTGAGCAATCAGCCCCAGCATTTT. This codes for CASSPVVSNQPQHF. The full variable domain, in which reference TRBV18 and TRBJ1-5 provide the parts outside the CDR3, is NAGVMQNPRHLVRRRGQEARLRCSPMKGHSHVYWYRQLPEEGLKFMVYLQKENIIDESGMPKERFSAEFPKEGPSILRIQQVVRGDSAAYFCASSPVVSNQPQHFGDGTRLSIL.

The chain links TRBV13 to TRBJ2-5; possible D gene TRBD1, 5 bases. V was clipped by 5 bases and J by 2 bases, with 12 bases between them. The CDR3 totals 14 residues. The V gene's germline CDR1 is PRHDT and CDR2 FYEKMQ (reference sequence). In DNA form, the CDR3 reads TGTGCCAGCAGCCCTTCCAGGGTACAAGAGACCCAGTACTTC. Protein product: CASSPSRVQETQYF.

The chain carries TRBV27 and TRBJ2-7, with 14 bases lining up with TRBD2. Germline CDR1 MNHEY, CDR2 SMNVEV (reference sequence). V lost 0 bases and J lost 3; bases outside the gene matches: 1. CDR3 length: 16 residues. This chain's CDR3 is CASSLSGTSGSYEQYF. The CDR3 nucleotides are TGTGCCAGCAGTTTATCCGGGACTAGCGGGAGCTACGAGCAGTACTTC.

The chain couples TRBV5-4 to TRBJ2-5, with 10 nucleotides matching TRBD2. The CDR3 length is 15 residues. Per germline, CDR1 SGHNT and CDR2 YYREEE (reference sequence). Trimming took 1 base from V and 3 from J; bases not matched to a gene: 3. CDR3 amino acids: CASSLRLAGEETQYF. The DNA of the CDR3 is TGTGCCAGCAGCTTGAGGCTAGCGGGGGAAGAGACCCAGTACTTC.

The chain recombines TRBV2 with TRBJ2-3, with TRBD2 as a possible D gene (6 bases). Trimming pared 2 bases from V and 1 base from J, leaving 19 bases between. CDR3 size: 18 residues. The germline gives CDR1 SNHLY, CDR2 FYNNEI. CDR3 in DNA: TGTGCCAGCAGTGAAATGGGTACGGGGCTAGCGCGCACAGATACGCAGTATTTT. Residues: CASSEMGTGLARTDTQYF.

The V call is TRBV5-1, the J call TRBJ1-1, with 10 bases matching TRBD1. Germline values: CDR1 SGHRS, CDR2 YFSETQ. The CDR3 loop spans 15 amino acids. Trimming took 4 bases from V and 4 from J; bases not matched to a gene: 7. The CDR3 is CASSARDRGATEAFF. The CDR3 nucleotides read TGCGCCAGCAGCGCCCGGGACAGGGGTGCCACTGAAGCTTTCTTT.

This clone has a single count. The chain uses TRBV6-1 and TRBJ1-2; 9 positions agree with TRBD1. The V gene's germline CDR1 is MNHNS and CDR2 SASEGT. The CDR3 runs 11 residues. V was pared by 7 bases and J by 11 bases, with 5 bases of the junction left unmatched. The CDR3 region is CASNRDRDYTF. CDR3 nucleotide sequence: TGTGCCAGCAATAGGGACAGGGATTACACCTTC.

V usage is TRBV4-1 and J usage is TRBJ1-1; D gene unclear. The CDR3 is 13 amino acids. V gave up 4 bases and J gave up 1 base, with 7 bases separating them. Looked up from germline, CDR1 is MGHRA and CDR2 is YSYEKL. The CDR3 spells CASSPGTNTEAFF. As DNA, the CDR3 is TGCGCCAGCAGCCCGGGAACGAACACTGAAGCTTTCTTT.

The chain is built from TRBV15 and TRBJ1-1; 8 positions match TRBD1. Germline CDR1 is LNHNV and CDR2 is YYDKDF (reference sequence). J lost 3 bases, V lost 3 bases, and 6 bases had no gene match. This CDR3 contains 15 residues. The CDR3: CATSSGDRRYTEAFF. In DNA form, the CDR3 reads TGTGCCACCAGCAGTGGGGACAGGCGGTACACTGAAGCTTTCTTT.

This chain joins TRBV6-6 and TRBJ1-1; 10 nucleotides match TRBD1. J was trimmed by 4 bases and V by 7 bases; bases with no gene match: 9. Per germline, CDR1 MNHNY and CDR2 SVGAGI (reference sequence). CDR3 length: 15 amino acids. The CDR3: CASTDRGQRGTEAFF. DNA for the CDR3: TGTGCCAGCACCGACAGGGGGCAGAGGGGCACTGAAGCTTTCTTT.

The V gene is TRBV28, the J gene TRBJ1-6; 10 nucleotides match TRBD1. The CDR3 contains 15 residues. Unmatched junction bases numbered 8, after V lost 11 bases and J lost 4 bases. CDR1 is MDHEN, CDR2 SYDVKM, per germline. CDR3 region: CAATGGVLYNSPLHF. CDR3 in DNA: TGTGCCGCGACAGGGGGCGTTTTATATAATTCACCCCTCCACTTT.